This is a list of T cell receptor beta chains from one sample in a study of T cell responses to AZD1222 COVID-19 vaccine. Repertoires were generated with immunoSEQ multiplex PCR, while TCRdb's copy carries only in-frame clones and drops some. The table has around 71,000 clones, 80% to 85% seen once. The sequenced sample was peripheral blood, obtained on day 0 of AZD1222 vaccination. The receptors here all came from an adult in good health. Each CDR3 is given with its conserved first and last residue. D genes are given only for firm matches. Clone size, where shown, is once, few, many, or a class for clones that have expanded.

clone_size: -; d_call: -; j_call: TRBJ1-4; v_call: TRBV19; cdr3_length: 13; cdr3_nt: TGTGCCAGTAGTAAAAACAGGATTGAAAAACTGTTTTTT; cdr3_aa: CASSKNRIEKLFF
clone_size: -; d_call: -; j_call: TRBJ1-5; v_call: TRBV5-1; cdr3_length: 16; cdr3_nt: TGCGCCAGCAGCTTGGTCCCAGGGGACAACAATCAGCCCCAGCATTTT; cdr3_aa: CASSLVPGDNNQPQHF
clone_size: -; d_call: TRBD1; j_call: TRBJ1-6; v_call: TRBV9; cdr3_length: 15; cdr3_nt: TGTGCCAGCAGCGCCGGACAGGGCTATAATTCACCCCTCCACTTT; cdr3_aa: CASSAGQGYNSPLHF
clone_size: -; d_call: TRBD1; j_call: TRBJ1-1; v_call: TRBV6-6; cdr3_length: 15; cdr3_nt: TGTGCCAGCACTATGGACAGGCTTGTGGTTCCTGAAGCTTTCTTT; cdr3_aa: CASTMDRLVVPEAFF
clone_size: few; d_call: -; j_call: TRBJ1-3; v_call: TRBV6-1; cdr3_length: 17; cdr3_nt: TGTGCCAGCAGTGAGAGGGCAGGTTCTCTCTCTGGAAACACCATATATTTT; cdr3_aa: CASSERAGSLSGNTIYF
clone_size: -; d_call: -; j_call: TRBJ1-1; v_call: TRBV7-2; cdr3_length: 13; cdr3_nt: TGTGCCAGCAGCTCATACATGAACACTGAAGCTTTCTTT; cdr3_aa: CASSSYMNTEAFF
clone_size: few; d_call: -; j_call: TRBJ2-2; v_call: TRBV27; cdr3_length: 15; cdr3_nt: TGTGCCAGCAGTTTATTTTGGAGTGGGACCGGGGAGCTGTTTTTT; cdr3_aa: CASSLFWSGTGELFF
clone_size: few; d_call: -; j_call: TRBJ1-6; v_call: TRBV6-2/TRBV6-3; cdr3_length: 13; cdr3_nt: TGTGCCAGCAGCCGACTTGGAGGGTTGGCCCTCCACTTT; cdr3_aa: CASSRLGGLALHF
clone_size: -; d_call: TRBD1; j_call: TRBJ1-1; v_call: TRBV27; cdr3_length: 17; cdr3_nt: TGTGCCAGCAGTCTCCTACTTGGACAGGGGGGCAACACTGAAGCTTTCTTT; cdr3_aa: CASSLLLGQGGNTEAFF
clone_size: -; d_call: TRBD1; j_call: TRBJ2-7; v_call: TRBV7-9; cdr3_length: 17; cdr3_nt: TGTGCCAGCAGCCCGCGCGAGGGGACAGGACTTGCCTACGAGCAGTACTTC; cdr3_aa: CASSPREGTGLAYEQYF
clone_size: -; d_call: -; j_call: TRBJ2-3; v_call: TRBV7-2; cdr3_length: 14; cdr3_nt: TGTGCCAGCAGCTACCCGGCTTACGAAGATACGCAGTATTTT; cdr3_aa: CASSYPAYEDTQYF
clone_size: -; d_call: -; j_call: TRBJ2-7; v_call: TRBV27; cdr3_length: 14; cdr3_nt: TGTGCCAGCAGTTTAAACCGACGATCCTACGAGCAGTACTTC; cdr3_aa: CASSLNRRSYEQYF
clone_size: -; d_call: -; j_call: TRBJ1-6; v_call: TRBV25-1; cdr3_length: 13; cdr3_nt: TGTGCCAGCAGTAATTTGGAGAGTGGGCCCCTCCACTTT; cdr3_aa: CASSNLESGPLHF
clone_size: few; d_call: -; j_call: TRBJ2-3; v_call: TRBV7-3; cdr3_length: 14; cdr3_nt: TGTGCCAGCAGCCTCGGGACGAGCACAGATACGCAGTATTTT; cdr3_aa: CASSLGTSTDTQYF
clone_size: -; d_call: -; j_call: TRBJ1-2; v_call: TRBV4-3; cdr3_length: 14; cdr3_nt: TGCGCCAGCAGCCCTCACAGGGACCACTATGGCTACACCTTC; cdr3_aa: CASSPHRDHYGYTF
clone_size: -; d_call: -; j_call: TRBJ2-3; v_call: TRBV10-3; cdr3_length: 14; cdr3_nt: TGTGCCACCTCCGGGGGCGGGATCACAGATACGCAGTATTTT; cdr3_aa: CATSGGGITDTQYF
clone_size: -; d_call: -; j_call: TRBJ2-7; v_call: TRBV27; cdr3_length: 13; cdr3_nt: TGTGCCAGCAGTTTTAGGGAATTTTACGAGCAGTACTTC; cdr3_aa: CASSFREFYEQYF
clone_size: -; d_call: TRBD2; j_call: TRBJ2-1; v_call: TRBV7-3; cdr3_length: 15; cdr3_nt: TGTGCCAGCAGCCTCGGCGGGGGCTCCTACAATGAGCAGTTCTTC; cdr3_aa: CASSLGGGSYNEQFF
clone_size: -; d_call: -; j_call: TRBJ2-7; v_call: TRBV7-9; cdr3_length: 13; cdr3_nt: TGTGCCAGCAGTTCCCAGCACTCCTACGAGCAGTACTTC; cdr3_aa: CASSSQHSYEQYF
clone_size: few; d_call: -; j_call: TRBJ1-2; v_call: TRBV6-2/TRBV6-3; cdr3_length: 14; cdr3_nt: TGTGCCAGCAGTTGGAAACTGGGGGACTATGGCTACACCTTC; cdr3_aa: CASSWKLGDYGYTF
clone_size: -; d_call: -; j_call: TRBJ2-1; v_call: TRBV18; cdr3_length: 15; cdr3_nt: TGTGCCAGCTCACCACCGGGAAGGGTTTTGGATGAGCAGTTCTTC; cdr3_aa: CASSPPGRVLDEQFF
clone_size: -; d_call: -; j_call: TRBJ1-1; v_call: TRBV28; cdr3_length: 14; cdr3_nt: TGTGCCAGCAGTTTAGGGGGCCGGGACACTGAAGCTTTCTTT; cdr3_aa: CASSLGGRDTEAFF
clone_size: -; d_call: TRBD1; j_call: TRBJ1-1; v_call: TRBV19; cdr3_length: 15; cdr3_nt: TGTGCCAGTAGTATAGATCGTGACAGGGTGGCTGAAGCTTTCTTT; cdr3_aa: CASSIDRDRVAEAFF
clone_size: -; d_call: TRBD1; j_call: TRBJ1-2; v_call: TRBV9; cdr3_length: 15; cdr3_nt: TGTGCCAGCAGCGCGGGGGGACAGGGGAACTATGGCTACACCTTC; cdr3_aa: CASSAGGQGNYGYTF
clone_size: -; d_call: -; j_call: TRBJ2-6; v_call: TRBV9; cdr3_length: 16; cdr3_nt: TGTGCCAGCAGCCCACAGTCCGCCCCTGGGGCCAACGTCCTGACTTTC; cdr3_aa: CASSPQSAPGANVLTF
clone_size: -; d_call: TRBD2; j_call: TRBJ2-1; v_call: TRBV5-4; cdr3_length: 15; cdr3_nt: TGTGCCAGCAGCTCGGGACGGGGGGGCCGAAGTGAGCAGTTCTTC; cdr3_aa: CASSSGRGGRSEQFF
clone_size: -; d_call: -; j_call: TRBJ2-7; v_call: TRBV30; cdr3_length: 14; cdr3_nt: TGTGCCTGGAGTGCCAGCCACCGAACCTACGAGCAGTACTTC; cdr3_aa: CAWSASHRTYEQYF
clone_size: -; d_call: -; j_call: TRBJ2-7; v_call: TRBV6-5; cdr3_length: 15; cdr3_nt: TGTGCCAGCAGTTACTCCACGCCTTCTGTCTACGAGCAGTACTTC; cdr3_aa: CASSYSTPSVYEQYF
clone_size: -; d_call: -; j_call: TRBJ2-1; v_call: TRBV14; cdr3_length: 15; cdr3_nt: TGTGCCAGCAGCCAAGAGGGTTTTGCCACGTTTGAGCAGTTCTTC; cdr3_aa: CASSQEGFATFEQFF
clone_size: -; d_call: -; j_call: TRBJ2-7; v_call: TRBV5-1; cdr3_length: 13; cdr3_nt: TGCGCCAGCAGCTCGCTTAGCTTTCGCGAGCAGTACTTC; cdr3_aa: CASSSLSFREQYF
clone_size: -; d_call: -; j_call: TRBJ1-5; v_call: TRBV6-2/TRBV6-3; cdr3_length: 14; cdr3_nt: TGTGCCAGCAGTTTCGTGGGGGGTAATCAGCCCCAGCATTTT; cdr3_aa: CASSFVGGNQPQHF
clone_size: -; d_call: -; j_call: TRBJ2-1; v_call: TRBV3-1/TRBV3-2; cdr3_length: 16; cdr3_nt: TGTGCCAGCAGCCAAGACCCCCTGGGGGCCTCCAATGAGCAGTTCTTC; cdr3_aa: CASSQDPLGASNEQFF
clone_size: once; d_call: TRBD2; j_call: TRBJ2-1; v_call: TRBV9; cdr3_length: 16; cdr3_nt: TGTGCCAGCAGCGTGGGACTAGCGGGGGCCCTCGGGGAGCAGTTCTTC; cdr3_aa: CASSVGLAGALGEQFF
clone_size: few; d_call: TRBD1; j_call: TRBJ2-3; v_call: TRBV5-1; cdr3_length: 19; cdr3_nt: TGCGCCAGCAGCGGCGCCGGGACAGGGGATATTAGCGGCACAGATACGCAGTATTTT; cdr3_aa: CASSGAGTGDISGTDTQYF
clone_size: few; d_call: -; j_call: TRBJ2-7; v_call: TRBV19; cdr3_length: 13; cdr3_nt: TGTGCCAGTAAATACAGTAATGGGTACGAGCAGTACTTC; cdr3_aa: CASKYSNGYEQYF
clone_size: once; d_call: TRBD1; j_call: TRBJ1-2; v_call: TRBV27; cdr3_length: 16; cdr3_nt: TGTGCCAGCGCCATCAGGGGGGGCTTCATTAACTATGGCTACACCTTC; cdr3_aa: CASAIRGGFINYGYTF
clone_size: -; d_call: TRBD2; j_call: TRBJ2-7; v_call: TRBV7-2; cdr3_length: 17; cdr3_nt: TGTGCCAGCAGCTTAGAAACTAGCGGATACCTTTCCTACGAGCAGTACTTC; cdr3_aa: CASSLETSGYLSYEQYF
clone_size: -; d_call: -; j_call: TRBJ1-2; v_call: TRBV18; cdr3_length: 14; cdr3_nt: TGTGCCAGCTCACGGGGGGCTGAGTACTATGGCTACACCTTC; cdr3_aa: CASSRGAEYYGYTF
clone_size: -; d_call: -; j_call: TRBJ2-3; v_call: TRBV23-1; cdr3_length: 14; cdr3_nt: TGCGCCAGCAGTCAATCGGTAAGGACAGATACGCAGTATTTT; cdr3_aa: CASSQSVRTDTQYF
clone_size: -; d_call: -; j_call: TRBJ2-5; v_call: TRBV21-1; cdr3_length: 16; cdr3_nt: TGTGCCAGCAGCAAGGAAGACCCCTCCCCCCCCGAGACCCAGTACTTC; cdr3_aa: CASSKEDPSPPETQYF
clone_size: -; d_call: TRBD2; j_call: TRBJ2-1; v_call: TRBV19; cdr3_length: 17; cdr3_nt: TGTGCCAGTAGTATCTATAGCGGGAGGGCGTCCTACAATGAGCAGTTCTTC; cdr3_aa: CASSIYSGRASYNEQFF
clone_size: once; d_call: -; j_call: TRBJ1-4; v_call: TRBV10-2; cdr3_length: 14; cdr3_nt: TGCGCCAGCATCAAAGACGGTCGAGATGAAAAACTGTTTTTT; cdr3_aa: CASIKDGRDEKLFF
clone_size: -; d_call: TRBD2; j_call: TRBJ2-1; v_call: TRBV19; cdr3_length: 17; cdr3_nt: TGTGCCACCCGGACTAGCGGGGGGCCCCAGATATCCGTTGAGCAGTTCTTC; cdr3_aa: CATRTSGGPQISVEQFF
clone_size: -; d_call: TRBD2; j_call: TRBJ2-7; v_call: TRBV5-1; cdr3_length: 16; cdr3_nt: TGCGCCAGCAGCTTGCGCGGCGGGGGGAGCTCCTACGAGCAGTACTTC; cdr3_aa: CASSLRGGGSSYEQYF
clone_size: -; d_call: TRBD2; j_call: TRBJ2-1; v_call: TRBV5-4; cdr3_length: 15; cdr3_nt: TGTGCCAGCAGCATTAGCGGGAGTTCCTACAATGAGCAGTTCTTC; cdr3_aa: CASSISGSSYNEQFF
clone_size: -; d_call: -; j_call: TRBJ2-7; v_call: TRBV11-2; cdr3_length: 14; cdr3_nt: TGTGCCAGCAGCCCCGACTCCCCGGGGGCCGAGCAGTACTTC; cdr3_aa: CASSPDSPGAEQYF